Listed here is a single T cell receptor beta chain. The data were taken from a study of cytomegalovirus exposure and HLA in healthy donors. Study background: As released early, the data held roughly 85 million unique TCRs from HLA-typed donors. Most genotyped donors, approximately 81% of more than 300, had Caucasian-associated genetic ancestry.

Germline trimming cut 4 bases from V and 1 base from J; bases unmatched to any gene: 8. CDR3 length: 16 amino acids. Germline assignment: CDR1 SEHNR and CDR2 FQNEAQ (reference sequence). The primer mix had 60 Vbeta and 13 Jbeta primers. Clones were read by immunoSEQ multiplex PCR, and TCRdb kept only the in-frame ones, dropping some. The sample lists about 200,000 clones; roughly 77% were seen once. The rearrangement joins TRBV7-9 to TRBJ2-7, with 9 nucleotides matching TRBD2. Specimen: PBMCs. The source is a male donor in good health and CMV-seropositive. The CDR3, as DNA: TGTGCCAGCAGCTCTAGCGGGGAAGGAGGGTCCTACGAGCAGTACTTC. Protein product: CASSSSGEGGSYEQYF.